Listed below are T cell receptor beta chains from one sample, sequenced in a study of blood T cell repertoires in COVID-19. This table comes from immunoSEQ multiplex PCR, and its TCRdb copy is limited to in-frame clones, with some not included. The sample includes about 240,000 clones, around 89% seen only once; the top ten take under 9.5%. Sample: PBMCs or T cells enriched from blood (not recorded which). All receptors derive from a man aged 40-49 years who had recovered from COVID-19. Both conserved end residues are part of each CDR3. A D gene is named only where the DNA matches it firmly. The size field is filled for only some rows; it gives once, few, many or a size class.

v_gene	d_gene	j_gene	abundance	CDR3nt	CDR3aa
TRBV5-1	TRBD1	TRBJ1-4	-	TGCGCCAGCAGCCCCGGGACAGGGGATAATGAAAAACTGTTTTTT	CASSPGTGDNEKLFF
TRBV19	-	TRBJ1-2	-	TGTGCCAGTAGCCTAGGGGTCGGCTACACCTTC	CASSLGVGYTF
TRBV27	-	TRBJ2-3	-	TGTGCCAGCAGTTTCTCAGCCGGCCGGAGGGATACGCAGTATTTT	CASSFSAGRRDTQYF
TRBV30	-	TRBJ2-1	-	TGTGCCTGGAGTGTACAGGTAGAGCAGTTCTTC	CAWSVQVEQFF
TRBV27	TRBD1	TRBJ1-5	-	TGTGCCAGCAGTTTAAGGGGACAGGGGACAAATCAGCCCCAGCATTTT	CASSLRGQGTNQPQHF
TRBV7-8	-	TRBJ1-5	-	TGTGCCAGCAGCTCCGACATCAGCAATCAGCCCCAGCATTTT	CASSSDISNQPQHF
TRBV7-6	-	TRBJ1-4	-	TGTGCCAGCAGCTTTCGAGTTTTCGGACAGCTAAATGAAAAACTGTTTTTT	CASSFRVFGQLNEKLFF
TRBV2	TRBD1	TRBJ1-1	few	TGTGCCAGCAGTGAATTCCGGGACAGCGAAGCTTTCTTT	CASSEFRDSEAFF
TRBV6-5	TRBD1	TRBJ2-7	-	TGTGCCAGCAGTTACGGGGGACAGCTAGACGAGCAGTACTTC	CASSYGGQLDEQYF
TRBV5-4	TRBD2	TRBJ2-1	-	TGTGCCAGCAGCCTCCGGATAGCGGGGATCTCCTACAATGAGCAGTTCTTC	CASSLRIAGISYNEQFF
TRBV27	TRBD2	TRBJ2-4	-	TGTGCCAGCAGTACCATCCTCGGGAGGGCGGGGAACATTCAGTACTTC	CASSTILGRAGNIQYF
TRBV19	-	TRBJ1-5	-	TGTGCCAGTAGTATAATCCCTATGGAGGGCAGCAATCAGCCCCAGCATTTT	CASSIIPMEGSNQPQHF
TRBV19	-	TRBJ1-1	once	TGTGCCAGTAGTATAGGGGCATTTCGAAACACTGAAGCTTTCTTT	CASSIGAFRNTEAFF
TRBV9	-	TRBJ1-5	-	TGTGCCAGCAGCGTAGAAGGAGAGAATCAGCCCCAGCATTTT	CASSVEGENQPQHF
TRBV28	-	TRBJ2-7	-	TGTGTTTGTGGGGGGAATGTTCACGAGCAGTACTTC	CVCGGNVHEQYF
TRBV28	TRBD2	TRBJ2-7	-	TGTGCCAGCACCACAACTAGCGGGAGCTTCAACGAGCAGTACTTC	CASTTTSGSFNEQYF
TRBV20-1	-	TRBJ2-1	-	TGCAGTGCTAGTGGTCTTTACAATGAGCAGTTCTTC	CSASGLYNEQFF
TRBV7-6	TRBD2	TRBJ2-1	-	TGTGCCAGCACCTCAATGGGACTAGCGGTTTACAATGAGCAGTTCTTC	CASTSMGLAVYNEQFF
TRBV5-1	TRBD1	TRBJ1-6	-	TGCGCCAGCAGTCGATCGACTCAGACAGGGCAAGGGTATAATTCACCCCTCCACTTT	CASSRSTQTGQGYNSPLHF
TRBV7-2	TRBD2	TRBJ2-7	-	TGTGCCAGCAGCTTAAATAGCGGGAGTACCTACGAGCAGTACTTC	CASSLNSGSTYEQYF
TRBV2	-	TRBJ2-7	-	TGTGCCAGCAAGGGTTCGGCGGGCCCCTACGAGCAGTACTTC	CASKGSAGPYEQYF
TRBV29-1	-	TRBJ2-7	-	TGCAGCGTTGCTTCCCACCTAAGCTCCTACGAGCAGTACTTC	CSVASHLSSYEQYF
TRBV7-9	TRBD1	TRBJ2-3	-	TGTGCCAGCAGCTGGGACAGGTACACAGATACGCAGTATTTT	CASSWDRYTDTQYF
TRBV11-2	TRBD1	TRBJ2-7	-	TGTGCCAGTAACCCCATCAGGGACAGACTTGCACACGAGCAGTACTTC	CASNPIRDRLAHEQYF
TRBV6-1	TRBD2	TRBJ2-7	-	TGTGCCAGCAGTGCCGCCGGGACTAGCGCTATCTACGAGCAGTACTTC	CASSAAGTSAIYEQYF
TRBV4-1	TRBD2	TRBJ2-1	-	TGCGCCAGCAGGGCCTATGTAGCGGGGGGATACAATGAGCAGTTCTTC	CASRAYVAGGYNEQFF
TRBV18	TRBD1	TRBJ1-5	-	TGTGCCAGCTCACCACGACTAGACAGGGGCGGCAATCAGCCCCAGCATTTT	CASSPRLDRGGNQPQHF
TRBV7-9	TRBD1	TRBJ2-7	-	TGTGCCAGCAGCTTGGAACAGGGGAAGCAGTACTTC	CASSLEQGKQYF
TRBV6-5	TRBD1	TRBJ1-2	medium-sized	TGTGCCAGCGCCCCACAGGGGGCAAGTGGCTACACCTTC	CASAPQGASGYTF
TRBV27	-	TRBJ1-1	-	TGTGCCAGCAGTTTCAAGTCTTTATCTGAAGCTCACACTGAAGCTTTCTTT	CASSFKSLSEAHTEAFF
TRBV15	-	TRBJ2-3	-	TGTGCCACCAGCTCCCCCTTCGTCAGGGTTTTAACAGATACGCAGTATTTT	CATSSPFVRVLTDTQYF
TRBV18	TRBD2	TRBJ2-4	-	TGTGCCAGCTCACTTTCAGAGGCGGGAGTCACGGCGGAAAACATTCAGTACTTC	CASSLSEAGVTAENIQYF
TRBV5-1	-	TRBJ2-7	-	TGCGCCAGCAGCTCAGGCAGGGCGGCCGAGCAGTACTTC	CASSSGRAAEQYF
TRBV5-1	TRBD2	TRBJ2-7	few	TGCGCCAGCAGCCCCCGAATCGCGGGAGGTGGCGAGCAGTACTTC	CASSPRIAGGGEQYF
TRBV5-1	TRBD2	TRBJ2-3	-	TGCGCCAGCAGCTGGGGACTAGCCCTGAACACAGATACGCAGTATTTT	CASSWGLALNTDTQYF
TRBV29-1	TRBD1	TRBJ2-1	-	TGCAGCGTGCAGGGGGCTAGGTACAATGAGCAGTTCTTC	CSVQGARYNEQFF
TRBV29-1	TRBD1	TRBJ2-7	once	TGCAGCGTGACCGGATTGACAGGGGGCTCCTACGAGCAGTACTTC	CSVTGLTGGSYEQYF
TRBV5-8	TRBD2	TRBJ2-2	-	TGTGCCAGCAGATGGACTAGCGGGGCGAACACCGGGGAGCTGTTTTTT	CASRWTSGANTGELFF
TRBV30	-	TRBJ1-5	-	TGTGCCTGGAGTGAAGGACTCCATAGCAATCAGCCCCAGCATTTT	CAWSEGLHSNQPQHF
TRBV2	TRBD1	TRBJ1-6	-	TGTGCCAGCAGTGAAGGGCAGGGGGCGCTAAGACCCCTCCACTTT	CASSEGQGALRPLHF
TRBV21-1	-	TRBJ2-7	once	TGTGCCAGCAGTGAGGCCAAAGCAGGCGGGGAGCGCGAGCAGTACTTC	CASSEAKAGGEREQYF
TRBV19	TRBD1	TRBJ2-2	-	TGTGCCAGTAGCGCCGCTGGACAGGGGAAAACCGGGGAGCTGTTTTTT	CASSAAGQGKTGELFF
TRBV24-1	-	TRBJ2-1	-	TGTGCCACCAGTGACCGTACTTGGGCCATGATCTTC	CATSDRTWAMIF
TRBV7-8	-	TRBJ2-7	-	TGTGCCAGCAGACCAGGCCACGCACAAACCTACGAGCAGTACTTC	CASRPGHAQTYEQYF